The rows below give T cell receptor beta chains drawn from one sample of a study of blood T cell repertoires in COVID-19. Clones were sequenced by immunoSEQ multiplex PCR, and TCRdb holds only the in-frame ones, with some missing. This table has 25,000 to 40,000 clones, about 88% appearing once. What was sequenced was peripheral blood. These receptors were collected from a human donor with active COVID-19. The donor label of this sample is uncertain. Both conserved end residues are part of each CDR3. Each record gives: J gene, D gene, V gene, clone size, CDR3 DNA, CDR3 protein. The D gene is left open where the match is weak. Clone size is given for some rows only: seen once, a few or many times, or a class if the clone is expanded.

>TRBJ2-5|.|TRBV5-4|.
TGTGCCAGCAGCTTCCAGCAGGGCCAAGAGACCCAGTACTTC
CASSFQQGQETQYF
>TRBJ1-2|TRBD1|TRBV5-6|.
TGTGCCAGCAGCTCGAGAAGAACGGGACAGGGGAATTTAGGCTACACCTTC
CASSSRRTGQGNLGYTF
>TRBJ2-3|TRBD2|TRBV7-3|.
TGTGCCAGCAGCTTCGGGGGGGCATCAGATACGCAGTATTTT
CASSFGGASDTQYF
>TRBJ2-2|.|TRBV5-1|.
TGCGCCAGCAGCTTGGGTCTAGCCGGGGAGCTGTTTTTT
CASSLGLAGELFF
>TRBJ2-7|.|TRBV6-6|.
TGTGCCAGCAGTTACCCGGGGACATTCTCCTACGAGCAGTACTTC
CASSYPGTFSYEQYF
>TRBJ2-1|.|TRBV7-2|.
TGTGCCAGCAGCCGCACTGGGAGAAGCAATGAGCAGTTCTTC
CASSRTGRSNEQFF
>TRBJ1-5|.|TRBV18|.
TGTGCCAGCTCACCACCGGGTGGACGGGGGTTCGGGCCCCAGCATTTT
CASSPPGGRGFGPQHF
>TRBJ2-3|.|TRBV11-2|.
TGTGCCAGCAGCTTAGTTGCGGGGAACACAGATACGCAGTATTTT
CASSLVAGNTDTQYF
>TRBJ1-1|TRBD1|TRBV29-1|.
TGCAGCGTAGGACAGGATTTCTTT
CSVGQDFF
>TRBJ2-7|.|TRBV5-1|.
TGCGCCAGCAGCTTGGCCGCGACATCAATTTACGAGCAGTACTTC
CASSLAATSIYEQYF
>TRBJ2-5|TRBD2|TRBV13|once
TGTGCCAGCAGCCCCTGGACTAGCGGGGACAGGGAGACCCAGTACTTC
CASSPWTSGDRETQYF
>TRBJ2-7|.|TRBV7-9|.
TGTGCCAGCAGCTTAGCGCCGGGGTCGGGCGAGCAGTACTTC
CASSLAPGSGEQYF
>TRBJ1-4|.|TRBV2|.
TGTGCCAGCAGTGCACAGGGCACGGCTAATGAAAAACTGTTTTTT
CASSAQGTANEKLFF
>TRBJ1-5|TRBD1|TRBV6-5|.
TGTGCCAGCATGTTTGAATCAGGGGGCCATCAGCCCCAGCATTTT
CASMFESGGHQPQHF
>TRBJ2-7|TRBD2|TRBV2|.
TGTGCCAGCAGTCGAGCGGGGGGCTCCTACGAGCAGTACTTC
CASSRAGGSYEQYF
>TRBJ1-2|.|TRBV19|once
TGTGCCAGTAGTTTGGGGAGAATTGGCTACACCTTC
CASSLGRIGYTF
>TRBJ2-1|TRBD2|TRBV18|.
TGTGCCAGCTCACCCCCGGGAGGCTTGGGCGGCTCCTACAATGAGCAGTTCTTC
CASSPPGGLGGSYNEQFF
>TRBJ1-6|.|TRBV7-3|.
TGTGCCAGCAGCTTCACAGGTCGGCGATCACCCCTCCACTTT
CASSFTGRRSPLHF
>TRBJ2-3|.|TRBV5-8|once
TGTGCCAGCAGCTTCGGAGATGTAGGCGATACGCAGTATTTT
CASSFGDVGDTQYF
>TRBJ2-5|TRBD2|TRBV6-5|.
TGTGCCAGCTGGAGTAGCGGGGGGGCCTGCTACTTC
CASWSSGGACYF
>TRBJ2-7|.|TRBV4-1|.
TGCGCCAGCAGCCAAGTAGGGAGTCCCGAGCAGTACTTC
CASSQVGSPEQYF
>TRBJ2-5|TRBD1|TRBV18|.
TGTGCCAGCTCACCACGACAGGGGCAAGAGACCCAGTACTTC
CASSPRQGQETQYF
>TRBJ2-2|.|TRBV2|.
TGTGCCAGCACCCGAACACAGTACACCGGGGAGCTGTTTTTT
CASTRTQYTGELFF
>TRBJ2-7|TRBD1|TRBV25-1|few
TGTGCCTCCGGACAGGCCTACGAGCAGTACTTC
CASGQAYEQYF
>TRBJ2-5|.|TRBV5-6|.
TGTGCCAGCAGCTTGGACCCCGGGGAGACCCAGTACTTC
CASSLDPGETQYF
>TRBJ1-4|TRBD1|TRBV27|.
TGTGCCAGCAGTCCGAACACAGGGGTCAAAGAAAAACTGTTTTTT
CASSPNTGVKEKLFF
>TRBJ1-2|.|TRBV25-1|.
TGTGCCAGCAGTGCAGGGGATGGCTACACCTTC
CASSAGDGYTF
>TRBJ1-5|TRBD1|TRBV9|once
TGTGCCAGCAGCGCCGGACAGGGGAATCAGCCCCAGCATTTT
CASSAGQGNQPQHF
>TRBJ1-1|TRBD1|TRBV2|.
TGTGCCAGCAGTGACGGGACAGGGGGTGAGAACACTGAAGCTTTCTTT
CASSDGTGGENTEAFF
>TRBJ2-3|.|TRBV7-9|.
TGTGCCAGCAGCTTAGGGAGTGCAGCTAGCACAGATACGCAGTATTTT
CASSLGSAASTDTQYF
>TRBJ2-5|TRBD2|TRBV18|.
TGTGCCAGCTCACGCTCTAGCGGGCAAGAGACCCAGTACTTC
CASSRSSGQETQYF
>TRBJ1-4|.|TRBV9|.
TGTGCCAGCAGCGTGGGGTTCGGCAGGGTACCTGAAAAACTGTTTTTT
CASSVGFGRVPEKLFF
>TRBJ2-1|TRBD2|TRBV7-8|.
TGTGCCAGCAGCTTACCGGGGGGCTCCTACAATGAGCAGTTCTTC
CASSLPGGSYNEQFF
>TRBJ2-7|.|TRBV6-6|.
TGTGCCAGCAGTTACGGGACGGGAGCCTCCTACGAGCAGTACTTC
CASSYGTGASYEQYF
>TRBJ2-3|TRBD2|TRBV18|.
TGTGCCAGCTCACCACGCGGGGGGGCCCGCACAGATACGCAGTATTTT
CASSPRGGARTDTQYF
>TRBJ1-1|TRBD1|TRBV4-3|.
TGCGCCAGCAGCCGCGGCACAGGGGGCCCGACTGAAGCTTTCTTT
CASSRGTGGPTEAFF
>TRBJ1-1|.|TRBV18|.
TGTGCCAGCTCACCACAGGGGGTCGTCACTGAAGCTTTCTTT
CASSPQGVVTEAFF
>TRBJ1-4|.|TRBV6-5|.
TGTGCCAGCAGGGAGCTCCGGGTCTATAATGAAAAACTGTTTTTT
CASRELRVYNEKLFF
>TRBJ1-1|TRBD1|TRBV7-2|once
TGTGCCAGCAGCTTAGACAGGGGTTCAGCTTTCTTT
CASSLDRGSAFF
>TRBJ2-6|TRBD2|TRBV7-2|.
TGTGCCAGCAGCTTAGGGCTAGCGGGGTTCTCTGGGGCCAACGTCCTGACTTTC
CASSLGLAGFSGANVLTF
>TRBJ1-3|.|TRBV3-1/TRBV3-2|.
TGTGCCAGCAGCCAACGAGCTGGAAACACCATATATTTT
CASSQRAGNTIYF
>TRBJ1-2|TRBD1|TRBV7-3|.
TGTGCCAGCAGCTCCCCGGGACAGGAGAACTATGGCTACACCTTC
CASSSPGQENYGYTF
>TRBJ1-1|.|TRBV19|once
TGTGCCAGCCGAGCGGCCCTGAACACTGAAGCTTTCTTT
CASRAALNTEAFF
>TRBJ2-2|TRBD2|TRBV11-3|few
TGTGCCAGCAGCCAAAGTACTAGCGGGACCGGGGAGCTGTTTTTT
CASSQSTSGTGELFF
>TRBJ2-7|.|TRBV5-6|.
TGTGCCAGCAGCTTGTCAGGGGCTACCTACGAGCAGTACTTC
CASSLSGATYEQYF
>TRBJ2-7|TRBD2|TRBV7-2|.
TGTGCCAGCAGTTACGGACAGCGGGGGTACTACGAGCAGTACTTC
CASSYGQRGYYEQYF
>TRBJ1-1|TRBD1|TRBV9|few
TGTGCCAGCAGCGTAGGAGTAACAGGGGGCACTGAAGCTTTCTTT
CASSVGVTGGTEAFF
>TRBJ1-1|.|TRBV7-9|.
TGTGCCAGCAGCTTAGAACTCTCCAAAGCTTTCTTT
CASSLELSKAFF
>TRBJ2-2|.|TRBV20-1|.
TGCAGTGCTAGTTTGGGGGGAACCGGGGAGCTGTTTTTT
CSASLGGTGELFF
>TRBJ2-7|.|TRBV12-3/TRBV12-4|few
TGTGCCAGCAGCCAAGGGGGTGGGTACGAGCAGTACTTC
CASSQGGGYEQYF
>TRBJ1-2|.|TRBV28|.
TGTGCCAGCCACCCCGGGACAATTAACTATGGCTACACCTTC
CASHPGTINYGYTF
>TRBJ2-7|TRBD2|TRBV6-5|few
TGTGCCAGCAGCCTGTTGAGCGGGGGGGACTACGAGCAGTACTTC
CASSLLSGGDYEQYF
>TRBJ2-5|TRBD2|TRBV2|few
TGTGCCAGCAGTGGGAGTTGGAGCGGGGGGAACCAAGAGACCCAGTACTTC
CASSGSWSGGNQETQYF
>TRBJ2-7|TRBD1|TRBV19|once
TGTGCCAGTACATCCCGGGACAGCTCCTACGAGCAGTACTTC
CASTSRDSSYEQYF
>TRBJ2-5|.|TRBV10-1|.
TGCGCCAGCACTCAGATCAGCCAAGAGACCCAGTACTTC
CASTQISQETQYF